What follows is one T cell receptor (beta chain) and its context. The sample originates from a study of OX40 agonist ivuxolimab in advanced cancers. The CDR3 runs 15 residues. The ends were cut back, 7 bases at V and 2 bases at J, with 18 bases in the middle. In germline, CDR1 is MNHNS, CDR2 SASEGT. Sequenced by immunoSEQ multiplex PCR; TCRdb stores in-frame clones only, minus some. Among about 83,000 clones listed, around 84% were seen once. This receptor was identified in an adult with an advanced solid tumor such as melanoma, head and neck, liver or kidney cancer. This specimen was CD4+ or CD8+ T cells sorted from blood, taken in a trial of the OX40 agonist ivuxolimab. The chain joins TRBV6-1 to TRBJ2-7; TRBD1 might be the D (7 bases). The CDR3 spells CASNRLAGQTYEQYF. As DNA, the CDR3 is TGTGCCAGCAACAGGCTTGCGGGACAGACCTACGAGCAGTACTTC.